These T cell receptor beta chains were read from a single sample in a study of identifying expanded T cells in peripheral blood. Sequenced by immunoSEQ multiplex PCR; TCRdb stores in-frame clones only, minus some. Among about 100,000 clones listed, about 87% were seen once. Sample: blood. The receptors originated from a person between 18 and 75 years old in good health. CDR3s include the opening cysteine and the closing phenylalanine or tryptophan. The D gene is left open where the match is weak. Size is omitted from some rows. Given values are once, few, many or a class for expanded clones.

D	size	J	V	CDR3	DNA
.	.	TRBJ2-1	TRBV7-6	CASSLRLGGVDNEQFF	TGTGCCAGCAGCTTACGGCTAGGGGGTGTCGACAATGAGCAGTTCTTC
TRBD2	.	TRBJ2-7	TRBV27	CASSTSGGAEQYF	TGTGCCAGCAGTACAAGCGGGGGGGCCGAGCAGTACTTC
TRBD1	.	TRBJ1-3	TRBV2	CASDGTEIGNTIYF	TGTGCCAGCGATGGGACAGAGATTGGAAACACCATATATTTT
.	.	TRBJ2-4	TRBV7-8	CASSSTGTSGVQYF	TGTGCCAGCAGCTCGACCGGGACCTCGGGGGTTCAGTACTTC
TRBD2	.	TRBJ2-7	TRBV19	CASSIAGGVISYEQYF	TGTGCCAGTAGTATAGCGGGAGGCGTAATCTCCTACGAGCAGTACTTC
TRBD1	.	TRBJ1-2	TRBV28	CASHPPGQGRYGYTF	TGTGCCAGCCATCCCCCGGGACAGGGCCGGTATGGCTACACCTTC
.	.	TRBJ1-1	TRBV27	CASSLYRDGTEAFF	TGTGCCAGCAGTTTATACAGGGACGGCACTGAAGCTTTCTTT
.	.	TRBJ1-6	TRBV7-3	CASSLNSGGLGSPLHF	TGTGCCAGCAGCTTAAACTCGGGGGGACTAGGATCACCCCTCCACTTT
TRBD2	.	TRBJ2-7	TRBV4-3	CASSQHTGLAGGPYEQYF	TGCGCCAGCAGCCAACACACGGGACTAGCGGGGGGGCCCTACGAGCAGTACTTC
.	once	TRBJ1-4	TRBV18	CASSPPGSEKLFF	TGTGCCAGCTCACCACCGGGAAGTGAAAAACTGTTTTTT
.	.	TRBJ2-1	TRBV28	CAANRAYNEQFF	TGTGCGGCAAACAGGGCTTACAATGAGCAGTTCTTC
TRBD2	.	TRBJ2-3	TRBV27	CASSSPRLAGTPDTQYF	TGTGCCAGCAGTTCTCCCAGACTAGCGGGTACACCAGATACGCAGTATTTT
TRBD1	.	TRBJ1-2	TRBV7-9	CASSFGQGGGYTF	TGTGCCAGCAGCTTTGGACAGGGTGGTGGCTACACCTTC
TRBD1	.	TRBJ2-7	TRBV18	CASSADRDTYEQYF	TGTGCCAGCTCAGCGGACAGGGATACCTACGAGCAGTACTTC
.	.	TRBJ1-4	TRBV4-2	CASSLAGATNEKLFF	TGTGCCAGCAGCCTTGCAGGGGCAACTAATGAAAAACTGTTTTTT
.	.	TRBJ2-3	TRBV10-3	CAISGSGLLETTDTQYF	TGTGCCATCAGTGGGAGCGGGCTCTTAGAAACCACAGATACGCAGTATTTT
.	few	TRBJ1-5	TRBV7-6	CASSFAGQPQHF	TGTGCCAGCAGCTTCGCAGGCCAGCCCCAGCATTTT
.	.	TRBJ2-1	TRBV6-6	CASRGSGDDEQFF	TGTGCCAGCCGGGGGTCAGGGGATGATGAGCAGTTCTTC
TRBD1	.	TRBJ1-2	TRBV6-5	CASRTGTGQYGYTF	TGTGCCAGCAGAACCGGGACAGGGCAGTATGGCTACACCTTC
TRBD2	.	TRBJ2-5	TRBV28	CASHTWTSGSQETQYF	TGTGCCAGCCACACTTGGACTAGCGGGAGCCAAGAGACCCAGTACTTC
.	.	TRBJ1-5	TRBV5-1	CASSSGESNQPQHF	TGCGCCAGCAGCTCGGGTGAAAGCAATCAGCCCCAGCATTTT
.	.	TRBJ1-5	TRBV5-6	CASSFRTANQPQHF	TGTGCCAGCAGCTTTAGGACAGCAAATCAGCCCCAGCATTTT
TRBD2	.	TRBJ2-3	TRBV10-2	CASSDGLAHGRITDTQYF	TGCGCCAGCAGTGATGGACTAGCCCACGGGAGAATCACAGATACGCAGTATTTT
TRBD1	.	TRBJ1-3	TRBV6-5	CASRGQRGGNTIYF	TGTGCCAGCAGGGGACAGCGGGGTGGAAACACCATATATTTT
TRBD2	.	TRBJ2-7	TRBV6-6	CASRSGTSTSEQYF	TGTGCCAGCAGGTCCGGGACTAGCACTTCCGAGCAGTACTTC
TRBD2	.	TRBJ2-2	TRBV9	CASSVVAGVSGELFF	TGTGCCAGCAGCGTAGTAGCGGGAGTTAGCGGGGAGCTGTTTTTT
TRBD1	.	TRBJ1-1	TRBV11-1	CASSLAHTGGTEAFF	TGTGCCAGCAGCTTAGCGCACACAGGGGGCACTGAAGCTTTCTTT
.	.	TRBJ2-7	TRBV18	CASSPNEGDNEQYF	TGTGCCAGCTCACCGAATGAAGGGGATAACGAGCAGTACTTC
.	.	TRBJ1-3	TRBV7-9	CASGPSIHPAPGAGNTIYF	TGTGCCAGCGGACCGTCCATCCACCCAGCCCCGGGGGCTGGAAACACCATATATTTT
.	.	TRBJ2-5	TRBV7-2	CASSLARTETQYF	TGTGCCAGCAGCTTAGCTAGAACAGAGACCCAGTACTTC
.	.	TRBJ1-1	TRBV29-1	CSVGETNTEAFF	TGCAGCGTTGGGGAGACGAACACTGAAGCTTTCTTT
TRBD1	.	TRBJ2-7	TRBV29-1	CSGGGQSSYEQYF	TGCAGCGGTGGGGGACAGAGCTCCTACGAGCAGTACTTC
TRBD1	.	TRBJ1-4	TRBV2	CASSGQGYEKLFF	TGTGCCAGCTCGGGACAGGGTTATGAAAAACTGTTTTTT
TRBD1	.	TRBJ1-5	TRBV2	CASSEGTGKGNQPQHF	TGTGCCAGCAGTGAAGGGACAGGTAAGGGCAATCAGCCCCAGCATTTT
.	.	TRBJ2-3	TRBV28	CASTRMRGSFTDTQYF	TGTGCCAGCACCCGGATGAGGGGCTCCTTCACAGATACGCAGTATTTT
TRBD1	.	TRBJ1-1	TRBV5-6	CASSSTGGTEAFF	TGTGCCAGCAGCTCGACAGGGGGAACTGAAGCTTTCTTT
TRBD2	.	TRBJ2-2	TRBV15	CATSRGGLAGAAGELFF	TGTGCCACCAGCAGAGGAGGACTAGCGGGAGCGGCCGGGGAGCTGTTTTTT
TRBD1	.	TRBJ1-6	TRBV18	CASSPDRGNSPLHF	TGTGCCAGCTCACCGGACAGGGGTAATTCACCCCTCCACTTT
TRBD1	.	TRBJ1-3	TRBV2	CASSEQTGQGRNTIYF	TGTGCCAGCAGTGAACAAACGGGACAGGGGAGAAACACCATATATTTT
.	.	TRBJ2-3	TRBV2	CARGSGPRSDTQYF	TGTGCCAGAGGTTCAGGACCTCGGTCAGATACGCAGTATTTT
.	.	TRBJ1-2	TRBV5-5	CASSLRPTGYGYTF	TGTGCCAGCAGCTTGCGGCCGACCGGCTATGGCTACACCTTC